This T cell receptor (beta chain) was retrieved from a study of PD-L1 blockade in urothelial cancer (dated by TCRdb to about 2017). Turning to the overall study: All patients started therapy in about 2014 and received atezolizumab 1,200 mg intravenously every 3 weeks. About 85% of the 29 patients were identified as males with urothelial cancer of bladder origin, and a prior smoking history was reported by 18 of 29 patients. Patients had an ECOG performance status of 0 or 1 and had received between 0 and 3 prior chemotherapy regimens. Blood samples were analyzed 3 weeks after the start of treatment (second dose) and 6 weeks after the start of treatment. Blood samples gave median yields of around 140,000 T cells and 82,636 unique TCRs, along with a median clonality of approximately 0.08. The study was an exploratory multi-omic analysis of somatic, immune and clinical correlates of response to PD-L1 blockade with atezolizumab in urothelial cancer. Pretreatment tumor samples, along with matched peripheral blood collected serially before and after atezolizumab treatment, underwent TCR sequencing. Durable clinical benefit was defined as a progression-free survival longer than 6 months, and TCR features were additionally tested against progression-free survival and overall survival. In the same patients, pretreatment tumors underwent whole exome sequencing and RNA sequencing in addition to TCR sequencing. Roughly ten patients achieved durable clinical benefit and 20 did not. Pretreatment blood TCR-seq was available for about 28 patients, at least one posttreatment blood collection was obtained for around 25 patients, and tumor TCR-seq was available for around 25 patients.

Each PCR received spiked-in synthetic TCR analog templates so that absolute template abundance could be estimated from read counts. TCRbeta CDR3 regions were amplified from genomic DNA with bias-controlled V and J gene primers using the immunoSEQ assay. Rearranged TCRbeta segments were sequenced at approximately 20X coverage. Per the original workflow: Sequencing errors were corrected by clustering, and CDR3s were annotated against IMGT so that V, D and J genes could be assigned. Out-of-frame and stop-codon sequences were excluded, and only productive TCRbeta rearrangements were used in downstream analyses. Clonality was calculated as one minus the Shannon entropy normalized by the log of the number of unique productive sequences. Fisher's exact test with Benjamini-Hochberg correction, using a cutoff of adjusted p below 0.01, was how clones that differed between time points or between blood and tumor were identified. TCRdb limited this immuneACCESS table to in-frame rearrangements with V and J called. A share of clones is missing; checked studies link under half to unresolved V genes, and the rest is unexplained. That table supplies the V and J calls and clone size; D and trimming were determined from the DNA. Across this sample there are tens of thousands of clones, with 81% seen only once. Approximately 2.9% of the sample lies in the top ten.

Comment on this clone: The antigen it recognizes is unknown. Per-base quality was not reported, and no clone a single base away is much larger than it.

What the research found in general, with its limitations: Because the sample size was small (n of about 30) and many exploratory analyses were performed, the results are intended to be hypothesis-generating. Improved progression-free and overall survival was found to be associated with pretreatment peripheral blood TCR clonality below the median. Patients with durable benefit showed greater expansion of tumor-associated TCR clones in peripheral blood 3 weeks after starting treatment (n ≈ 23, p = 0.022).

A total of approximately 27 patients with locally advanced or metastatic urothelial carcinoma, treated at Memorial Sloan Kettering on a trial protocol, made up the cohort. Peripheral blood mononuclear cells were collected pretreatment and during treatment, with between 1 and 8 total time points per patient. The Qiagen DNeasy Blood extraction kit was used to purify genomic DNA from total PBMCs and tumor samples. PBMCs were collected pretreatment and during treatment, and were isolated and stored as previously described. The TCR sequence derives from a man between 65 and 79 years old with urothelial cancer. The specimen comprised PBMCs, sampled around atezolizumab (anti-PD-L1) treatment.

The CDR3 here reads CASSPGTGWETQYF. In nucleotide form, the sequence is TGCGCCAGCAGCCCAGGGACAGGTTGGGAGACCCAGTACTTC. The V and J genes are TRBV4-1 and TRBJ2-5; 8 nucleotides in the junction match TRBD1. V lost 4 bases and J lost 5 bases, and the count of bases not matched to a germline gene is 6. The CDR3 starts with the cysteine, ends with the phenylalanine, and has 14 residues. Only the CDR3 DNA is retained, 42 bases long and in frame from the first base. The germline V gene gives CDR1 as MGHRA and CDR2 as YSYEKL.